Listed here are 19 T cell receptor beta chains from one sample, sequenced in a study of low-dose radiotherapy and immunotherapy resistance in tumors. Time point described: before trial treatment. First-strand cDNA relied on TRAV- and TRBV-specific primers spanning alpha and beta chains. Both a constant-region primer and a V-primer adapter served to amplify TCRs across 15 to 20 PCR cycles. TCRdb redid the calling of the reads with MiXCR, one entry per CDR3 protein. The sample yields tens of thousands of distinct CDR3 sequences, roughly 24% seen once. Sequenced material: PBMCs, taken before treatment. The origin of the receptors is a male donor with prostate cancer.

The chain couples TRBV20-1 to TRBJ2-3, with D tentatively TRBD2 (6 bases). The CDR3 is 13 residues long. CDR1 is DFQATT, CDR2 SNEGSKA, per germline (reference sequence). V lost 4 bases, J lost 3 bases, and 11 bases lay in between. The CDR3 sequence: CSAMWRGTDTQYF. The CDR3 nucleotides are TGCAGTGCTATGTGGCGGGGTACAGATACGCAGTATTTT.

This clonotype was found once. A far more abundant clone sits one base away, making this likely a read error. The chain combines TRBV6-5 with TRBJ2-3; 12 bases line up with TRBD1. Looked up from germline, CDR1 is MNHEY and CDR2 is SVGAGI. This CDR3 comprises 15 residues. The CDR3 reads CASTPGTGGTDTQDF. CDR3 coding DNA: TGTGCCAGCACCCCCGGGACAGGGGGCACAGATACGCAGGATTTT.

This clonotype was observed at least ten times. The chain uses TRBV10-2 and TRBJ2-3; D might be TRBD1 (6 bases). V lost 0 bases, J lost 10 bases, and 11 bases lay in between. The CDR3 is 13 residues long. Germline V gene data show CDR1 as WSHSY and CDR2 as SAAADI. The CDR3 nucleotides read TGCGCCAGCAGTGAGTCCGGGTCAGGGGCGCAGTATTTT. As protein: CASSESGSGAQYF.

In its sample, this clonotype was seen many times. V and J are TRBV30 and TRBJ1-1, with D possibly matching TRBD1 (6 bases). V was cut by 2 bases and J by 6 bases, with 19 bases left in between. The CDR3 sequence is 15 residues long. CDR1 GTSNPN and CDR2 SVGIG come from the germline V gene (reference sequence). The CDR3, as DNA: TGTGCCTGGAGTATGGGAGCCAGGGGTTCTTCTGAAGCTTTCTTT. As protein: CAWSMGARGSSEAFF.

This clonotype was found many times. The V call is TRBV5-1, the J call TRBJ2-1; D possibly corresponds to TRBD2 (5 bases). The CDR3 covers 15 residues. Per germline, CDR1 SGHRS and CDR2 YFSETQ. Trimming took off 4 bases at V and 0 bases at J, with 11 bases between the two ends. Written as DNA, the CDR3 is TGCGCCAGCAGCAGGACGACTACCTCCTACAATGAGCAGTTCTTC. Protein sequence: CASSRTTTSYNEQFF.

This clonotype was observed many times. At one end, the junction sequence differs from germline, possibly due to a read error. The chain couples TRBV7-2 to TRBJ1-5, with no clear D. Germline CDR1 and CDR2: SGHTA and FQGNSA. The CDR3 consists of 14 residues. Here the CDR3 DNA reads TGTGCCAGCGGCTTAGCGGGCGGGTGGCAGCCCCAGCATTTT. It specifies CASGLAGGWQPQHF. The variable domain in full, with the rest retrieved from reference TRBV7-2 and TRBJ1-5, is GAGVSQSPSNKVTEKGKDVELRCDPISGHTALYWYRQSLGQGLEFLIYFQGNSAPDKSGLPSDRFSAERTGGSVSTLTIQRTQQEDSAVYLCASGLAGGWQPQHFGDGTRLSIL.

This chain uses TRBV20-1 with TRBJ1-6; D unclear. This CDR3 spans 11 amino acids. Germline CDR1 DFQATT, CDR2 SNEGSKA (reference sequence). The V end lost 3 bases, the J end lost 9 bases, and 6 bases lay between the germline ends. CDR3 in amino acids: CSASRGSPLHF. The CDR3 region has the DNA TGCAGTGCTAGTCGTGGTTCACCCCTCCACTTT.

Ten or more counts support this clonotype. DNA for the CDR3: TGTGCCAGCAGTTTATCTGGCAGGGAGTACTATGGCTACACCTTC. Its protein product is CASSLSGREYYGYTF. This chain joins TRBV28 and TRBJ1-2; tentatively, D is TRBD1 (5 bases). The CDR3 consists of 15 residues. The V gene lost 1 base and the J gene lost 3 bases, with 12 bases spanning the gap. Germline values: CDR1 MDHEN, CDR2 SYDVKM.

On this clonotype itself: The DNA is omitted, as the CDR3 cannot be located on it reliably, and the CDR3 follows TCRdb's listing. CDR3 residues: CSARPGWTGELFFFF. The chain recombines TRBV20-1 with TRBJ2-2; the table's D call of TRBD1 was not tested on the DNA. From its first to its last residue, the CDR3 has 15 amino acids. The germline gives CDR1 DFQATT, CDR2 SNEGSKA (reference sequence).

In its sample, this clonotype was seen many times. The chain carries TRBV9 and TRBJ1-1; 7 bases are a match to TRBD1. V lost 6 bases and J lost 3; bases outside the gene matches: 14. CDR3 length: 16 amino acids. Germline-derived CDR1 and CDR2 are SGDLS and YYNGEE. The CDR3 spells CASNTNLRGKDTEAFF. CDR3 sequence (DNA): TGTGCCAGCAACACCAATCTCAGGGGGAAGGACACTGAAGCTTTCTTT.

The genes are TRBV20-1 and TRBJ2-7; 11 nucleotides match TRBD2. Germline CDR1 is DFQATT and CDR2 is SNEGSKA (reference sequence). CDR3 length: 13 residues. The V and J ends lost 4 bases and 4 bases, in that order; junction bases with no gene match: 3. The CDR3 region is CSAKGLAVYEQYF. The CDR3 DNA follows: TGCAGTGCTAAGGGACTAGCGGTTTACGAGCAGTACTTC.

There are many counts of this clonotype. This sequence joins TRBV30 and TRBJ1-1; 7 nucleotides align to TRBD1. Trimming cost V 4 bases and J 10 bases; bases outside gene matches: 3. The CDR3 runs to 10 residues. CDR1 is GTSNPN, CDR2 SVGIG, per germline (reference sequence). This CDR3 reads CAWIQGGAFF. DNA for the CDR3: TGTGCCTGGATCCAGGGGGGAGCTTTCTTT.

This clonotype was picked up many times. The chain employs TRBV2 and TRBJ2-7; weak D call: TRBD2 (5 bases). V lost 6 bases, J lost 2 bases, and 17 bases lay in between. The CDR3 totals 15 residues. Germline V gives CDR1 SNHLY, CDR2 FYNNEI. CDR3 region: CASSVVSGNTYEQYF. Here the CDR3 DNA reads TGTGCCAGCAGCGTCGTCAGCGGTAATACCTACGAGCAGTACTTC.

This clonotype has ten or more counts. The chain uses TRBV5-1 and TRBJ2-1; maybe TRBD2 (6 bases). CDR1 and CDR2 (germline): SGHRS, YFSETQ. V shed 0 bases and J shed 3 bases, with 13 bases lying between them. This CDR3 region has 16 residues. The CDR3 bases are TGCGCCAGCAGCTTGGTGGGGGGAGGATACTACAATGAGCAGTTCTTC. This encodes CASSLVGGGYYNEQFF.

This clonotype has at least ten counts. The chain links TRBV7-9 to TRBJ2-1; 11 nucleotides line up with TRBD2. The CDR3 length is 15 residues. Germline CDR1 SEHNR, CDR2 FQNEAQ (reference sequence). Trimming cost V 2 bases and J 8 bases; bases outside gene matches: 5. The CDR3 DNA is TGTGCCAGCAGCTTACTAACTAGCGGGAGTGATGAGCAGTTCTTC. This translates into CASSLLTSGSDEQFF.

The table lists this clonotype with many counts. The J gene is TRBJ2-3, the V gene TRBV7-8; D perhaps matches TRBD2 (6 bases). The germline gives CDR1 SGHVS, CDR2 FQNEAQ. The ends were cut back, 2 bases at V and 4 bases at J, with 16 bases in the middle. CDR3 size: 16 residues. The CDR3 coding sequence is TGTGCCAGCAGCTTAAAGGTGTCGGGAGTTCCAGATACGCAGTATTTT. Its translation: CASSLKVSGVPDTQYF.

This clonotype was recorded many times. The chain uses TRBV30 and TRBJ1-5; possible D gene TRBD1, 5 bases. Germline-derived CDR1 and CDR2 are GTSNPN and SVGIG (reference sequence). This CDR3 spans 15 amino acids. The V end was cut by 5 bases, the J end by 4 bases, with 18 bases between. The CDR3 bases are TGTGCCTGGGGGGCTTCGGGGGGGGGGAATCAGCCCCAGCATTTT. Translating it yields CAWGASGGGNQPQHF. Supplemented by reference TRBV30 and TRBJ1-5, the full variable domain reads SQTIHQWPATLVQPVGSPLSLECTVEGTSNPNLYWYRQAAGRGLQLLFYSVGIGQISSEVPQNLSASRPQDRQFILSSKKLLLSDSGFYLCAWGASGGGNQPQHFGDGTRLSIL.

This clonotype was observed many times. This chain uses TRBV20-1 with TRBJ2-3; TRBD2 aligns across 11 bases. CDR1 is DFQATT and CDR2 is SNEGSKA in the germline V gene (reference sequence). The CDR3 contains 20 residues. V shed 1 base, J shed 5 bases, and the junction held 20 bases outside the gene matches. CDR3 residues: CSARVVDSQFPGTSGDTQYF. The CDR3 DNA reads TGCAGTGCTAGAGTAGTCGACAGTCAATTCCCCGGGACTAGCGGAGATACGCAGTATTTT.

The table lists this clonotype with many counts. J is TRBJ2-7 and V is TRBV3-1, with a weak D call TRBD2 (6 bases). With 6 bases removed from V and 1 base from J, the gap between germline ends came to 7 bases. There are 12 residues in the CDR3. Germline lookup yields CDR1 LGHDT and CDR2 YNNKEL (reference sequence). The chain's CDR3 is CASSAGSYEQYF. CDR3 coding DNA: TGTGCCAGCAGTGCGGGGTCCTACGAGCAGTACTTC.